This T cell receptor beta chain originates from a study of T and B cells in COVID-19 patients. About the research overall: Of approximately 21 active-infection patients, approximately 12 were critically ill with mechanical ventilation or extracorporeal membrane oxygenation.

Multiplex PCR with BIOMED2 TRB-A/B primer pools amplified TRB rearrangements. TCRdb analysed the multiplex PCR reads with MiXCR anew, one entry per CDR3 protein. Of 11,000 to 15,000 distinct CDR3 sequences listed, less than 35% are singletons. Trimming cost V 1 base and J 6 bases, with 13 bases left between them. The CDR3 contains 15 residues. Germline lookup yields CDR1 MNHNS and CDR2 SASEGT. Comments on this clonotype: Its specificity is not known.

General study points: Of about 2,300 TCR clusters found only in the recovered cohort, a few dozen had low generation probability. No sequencing was yet done of CD4+, regulatory or CD8+ subsets, or of SARS-CoV-2-responsive or tetramer+ sorted cells. Patients with COVID-19 reportedly showed strongly skewed T cell receptor beta variable and joining gene usage.

From blood, about 250-500 ng of genomic DNA served as TRB template. The TCR comes from a human donor who had recovered from COVID-19. V gene TRBV6-1 combines with J gene TRBJ1-5, with D possibly being TRBD1 (6 bases). Sequencing was done on a sample of blood. CDR3 loop: CASSEDRARSQPQHF. The CDR3 coding sequence is TGTGCCAGCAGTGAAGACAGGGCCCGGAGTCAGCCCCAGCATTTT.